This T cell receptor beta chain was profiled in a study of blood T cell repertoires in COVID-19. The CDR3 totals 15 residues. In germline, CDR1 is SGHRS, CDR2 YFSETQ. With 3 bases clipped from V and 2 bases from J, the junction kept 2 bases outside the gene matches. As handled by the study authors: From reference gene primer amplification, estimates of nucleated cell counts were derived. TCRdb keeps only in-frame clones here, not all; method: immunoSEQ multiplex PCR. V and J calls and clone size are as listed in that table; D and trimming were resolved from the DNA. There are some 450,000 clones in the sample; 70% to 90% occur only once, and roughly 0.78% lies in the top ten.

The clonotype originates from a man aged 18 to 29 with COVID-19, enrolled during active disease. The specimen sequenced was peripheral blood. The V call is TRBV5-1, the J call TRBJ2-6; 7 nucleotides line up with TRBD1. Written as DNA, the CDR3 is TGCGCCAGCAGCTGGGGGACAGCTGGGGCCAACGTCCTGACTTTC. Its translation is CASSWGTAGANVLTF.